These T cell receptor beta chains were read from a single sample in a study of cytomegalovirus exposure and HLA in healthy donors. Measured with immunoSEQ multiplex PCR; TCRdb has only the in-frame clones, and not every one. In the table there are about 130,000 clones, roughly 80% of which are singletons. The sample comprised PBMCs. These receptors originate from a boy aged 5-17 years in good health and CMV-seronegative. Both conserved end residues are trimmed from each CDR3. D genes are given only for firm matches.

>TRBJ1-4|TRBD1|TRBV7-6
ASSPDRVVEKLF
>TRBJ1-4|NA|TRBV30
AWSGGGRGATGYEKLF
>TRBJ2-7|NA|TRBV6-5
ASTDTGLGSYEQY
>TRBJ2-5|TRBD1|TRBV4-1
ASSQEVGGRETQY
>TRBJ1-2|NA|TRBV6-5
ASRTAQGKNYGYT
>TRBJ1-3|NA|TRBV7-9
ASSLEVRGGNTIY
>TRBJ2-7|NA|TRBV7-9
ASSEGGSPYEQY
>TRBJ2-3|NA|TRBV19
ASSGRDAHVYTDTQY
>TRBJ2-7|NA|TRBV6-4
ASSDPTYEQY
>TRBJ2-1|NA|TRBV25-1
ASSQRGITYNEQF
>TRBJ1-2|NA|TRBV27
ASRTQGCGYT
>TRBJ1-1|NA|TRBV27
ASSSWGGTREAF
>TRBJ2-7|NA|TRBV7-9
ASSLHAGPAYEQY
>TRBJ2-7|TRBD2|TRBV10-1
ASSEGSGWGGEQY
>NA|TRBD2|TRBV4-1
ASSQVPGGSYEQY
>TRBJ2-7|NA|TRBV10-3
AISESGTFSYEQY
>TRBJ2-5|NA|TRBV5-1
ASSLVSEETQY
>TRBJ2-7|NA|TRBV5-1
ASSLDGRAGATYEQY
>TRBJ1-1|TRBD1|TRBV9
ASSDRQGVAGDTEAF
>TRBJ2-7|NA|TRBV27
ASRKDRDTYEQY
>TRBJ2-7|TRBD1|TRBV5-4
ASSGGTGGAYEQY
>TRBJ2-7|TRBD2|TRBV2
ASRGGTGSSYEQY
>TRBJ2-7|TRBD1|TRBV7-8
ASSPLDRALGQY
>NA|TRBD2|TRBV18
ASGLAGDEQY
>TRBJ1-3|NA|TRBV6-5
ASSASGFSGNTIY
>TRBJ1-1|TRBD1|TRBV30
AWRATGERTEAF
>TRBJ1-2|TRBD1|TRBV6-1
ASRKDRDYGYT
>TRBJ2-5|NA|TRBV5-6
ASSQQETQY
>TRBJ2-2|TRBD2|TRBV7-7
ASSPGGSHTGELF
>TRBJ2-3|TRBD2|TRBV9
ASSPWTSGGTDTQY
>TRBJ2-6|NA|TRBV14
ASSQASGANVLT
>TRBJ2-7|TRBD1|TRBV30
AWSAPEGTGGARFHEQY
>TRBJ2-7|NA|TRBV10-3
AISETGFSYEQY
>TRBJ1-1|NA|TRBV2
ASSRELNTEAF